The 2 T cell receptor beta chains below all came from one sample that was sequenced in a study of cytomegalovirus exposure and HLA in healthy donors. In the PCR, 60 Vbeta and 13 Jbeta primers were used. Assay used: immunoSEQ multiplex PCR; TCRdb lists only in-frame clones, some missing. This sample has some 170,000 clones, with 70% to 80% found just once. The sequenced sample consisted of PBMCs. The receptors here all came from a man aged 35 to 55 in good health and CMV-seronegative.

The chain joins TRBV30 to TRBJ2-7; TRBD1 agrees at 7 bases. Germline lookup yields CDR1 GTSNPN and CDR2 SVGIG (reference sequence). CDR3 length equals 17 residues. After removal of 5 bases from V and 0 bases from J, the junction contained 16 bases not matched to a gene. CDR3 region: CAWGRKTGVRSSYEQYF. The CDR3 DNA follows: TGTGCCTGGGGGAGAAAAACAGGGGTTCGGAGCTCCTACGAGCAGTACTTC.

This rearrangement joins TRBV7-3 to TRBJ2-1; D possibly corresponds to TRBD1 (5 bases). V gave up 3 bases and J gave up 6 bases, with 12 bases separating them. Germline V gives CDR1 SGHTA, CDR2 FQGTGA. The CDR3 spans 14 residues. The CDR3 is CASSFGAAGNEQFF. CDR3 DNA: TGTGCCAGCAGCTTTGGGGCGGCCGGCAATGAGCAGTTCTTC.